The 27 T cell receptor beta chains given below trace back to one sample, sequenced in a study of CD8+CD57+ T cells in acquired aplastic anemia. The template for TCR beta VDJ and CDR3 sequence profiling was genomic DNA. MiXCR, run by TCRdb on the reads, gives a single entry per CDR3 protein. The sample holds about 190,000 distinct CDR3 sequences, approximately 52% seen once. The source material was sorted CD4+, CD8+, or CD8+CD57+ T cells (not recorded which) from PBMCs. The receptors stem from a human donor in good health, serving as a control.

A single count supports this clonotype. This chain uses TRBV20-1 with TRBJ2-5, with TRBD1 matching 8 bases. With 2 bases clipped from V and 3 bases from J, the junction kept 8 bases outside the gene matches. The CDR3 is 15 residues long. From germline, CDR1 is DFQATT and CDR2 SNEGSKA (reference sequence). The CDR3 nucleotides read TGCAGTGCTAGAAAACCCGGACAGGGAAAAGAGACCCAGTACTTC. As protein: CSARKPGQGKETQYF.

The chain is built from TRBV24-1 and TRBJ2-3, with D tentatively TRBD1 (5 bases). CDR3 size: 17 residues. CDR1 and CDR2 from the germline V gene are KGHDR and SFDVKD. Trimming took off 5 bases at V and 0 bases at J, with 17 bases between the two ends. The CDR3 DNA follows: TGTGCCACCAGTGTCCGACCCCAGGGATGGAGCACAGATACGCAGTATTTT. Protein sequence: CATSVRPQGWSTDTQYF.

V gene TRBV25-1 combines with J gene TRBJ2-6, with D unresolved. There are 18 residues in the CDR3. V gave up 0 bases and J gave up 4 bases, with 16 bases separating them. CDR1 MGHDK and CDR2 SYGVNS come from the germline V gene. CDR3 loop: CASSEYAAVESGANVLTF. For the CDR3, the DNA is TGTGCCAGCAGTGAATACGCGGCCGTCGAGTCCGGGGCCAACGTCCTGACTTTC.

This clonotype was counted once. The chain employs TRBV10-3 and TRBJ2-7; D is uncertain. The V gene lost 10 bases and the J gene lost 2 bases, with 12 bases spanning the gap. Looked up from germline, CDR1 is ENHRY and CDR2 is SYGVKD. CDR3 length: 12 residues. The DNA for the CDR3 is TGTGCCACCAGGCATCGGGCCTACGAGCAGTACTTC. This encodes CATRHRAYEQYF.

The V call is TRBV10-3, the J call TRBJ2-5; D may be TRBD1 (7 bases). This CDR3 has 14 residues. Germline CDR1 reads ENHRY; CDR2 reads SYGVKD. Trimming left V 6 bases short and J 3 bases short, with 14 bases between. CDR3 nucleotides: TGTGCCATCAGCGCGGGGACAGTCGAAGAGACCCAGTACTTC. This encodes CAISAGTVEETQYF.

This clonotype was observed a handful of times. The chain joins TRBV19 to TRBJ1-1, with D possibly being TRBD1 (5 bases). Germline CDR1 reads LNHDA; CDR2 reads SQIVND (reference sequence). V was shortened by 6 bases and J by 4 bases, with 12 bases between the two germline ends. The CDR3 consists of 13 residues. The CDR3 sequence: CASRSRASTEAFF. Written as DNA, the CDR3 is TGTGCCAGTAGGAGCAGGGCCAGCACTGAAGCTTTCTTT.

This clonotype was seen ten or more times. The chain links TRBV6-5 to TRBJ1-5; possible D gene TRBD1, 5 bases. The V gene's germline CDR1 is MNHEY and CDR2 SVGAGI. V was pared by 2 bases and J by 9 bases, with 8 bases between. The CDR3 extends over 12 amino acids. CDR3 sequence (DNA): TGTGCCAGCAGTTACCCCGGGGGGCCCCAGCATTTT. Its protein is CASSYPGGPQHF.

This clonotype was detected ten times or more. The chain combines TRBV19 with TRBJ2-7, with D perhaps matching TRBD1 or TRBD2 (5 bases each). CDR3 length: 12 residues. Germline V lookup: CDR1 LNHDA, CDR2 SQIVND (reference sequence). V gave up 10 bases and J gave up 2 bases, with 12 bases separating them. CDR3 protein: CATRDRTYEQYF. Written as DNA, the CDR3 is TGTGCCACCCGGGACCGGACCTACGAGCAGTACTTC.

This clonotype was seen repeatedly, ten times or more. The chain uses TRBV12-3 or TRBV12-4 and TRBJ2-7, with 11 bases that match TRBD1. The V segment lost 6 bases and the J segment 2 bases; nucleotides outside the gene matches: 9. This CDR3 comprises 16 residues. CDR3 in amino acids: CASSYPPGQGAYEQYF. The CDR3 DNA reads as TGTGCCAGCAGCTACCCGCCGGGACAGGGGGCCTACGAGCAGTACTTC.

This clonotype was observed many times. The rearrangement joins TRBV14 to TRBJ2-2; D tentatively fits TRBD1 or TRBD2 (6 bases each). Germline V CDR1 and CDR2: SGHDN, FVKESK. The CDR3 totals 15 residues. V lost 4 bases to trimming and J lost 4 bases, with 13 bases between them. In DNA, the CDR3 is TGTGCCAGCAGCCTTAAGGGGGGCAGCACCGGGGAGCTGTTTTTT. It yields the protein CASSLKGGSTGELFF.

This chain uses TRBV3-1 with TRBJ2-5; possibly TRBD1 or TRBD2 for D (5 bases each). CDR1 and CDR2 (germline): LGHDT, YNNKEL (reference sequence). The CDR3 totals 19 residues. V lost 1 base to trimming and J lost 1 base, with 22 bases between them. The CDR3 DNA is TGTGCCAGCAGCCAAGGGAGCGCGTTGGGTGGGGGAACCCAAGAGACCCAGTACTTC. Translation: CASSQGSALGGGTQETQYF.

The genes are TRBV15 and TRBJ2-3; D is possibly TRBD2 (5 bases). The CDR3 covers 16 residues. V was pared by 0 bases and J by 0 bases, with 10 bases between. CDR1 and CDR2 (germline): LNHNV, YYDKDF (reference sequence). The CDR3 DNA is TGTGCCACCAGCAGAGATATAGCGCCAAGCACAGATACGCAGTATTTT. Protein: CATSRDIAPSTDTQYF.

This clonotype showed up many times. The V and J genes are TRBV24-1 and TRBJ2-1, with D possibly matching TRBD2 (7 bases). V dropped 0 bases and J dropped 12 bases, with 20 bases sitting between them. The V gene's germline CDR1 is KGHDR and CDR2 SFDVKD. CDR3 length: 16 residues. The CDR3 nucleotides are TGTGCCACCAGTGATTTGGGTATTGGGGGGGGCTTGAGGCAGTTCTTC. Translation gives CATSDLGIGGGLRQFF.

The chain employs TRBV29-1 and TRBJ2-1, with 8 bases matching TRBD2. Germline CDR1 and CDR2: SQVTM and ANQGSEA. The CDR3 sequence is 14 residues long. V lost 6 bases to trimming and J lost 8 bases; unmatched junction nucleotides: 12. The CDR3 DNA is TGCAGCGTCGACACCGGGACTAGGTTCGATGAGCAGTTCTTC. Its translation is CSVDTGTRFDEQFF.

Here the CDR3 reads CSVWTANYGYTF. The CDR3 region has the DNA TGCAGCGTCTGGACCGCTAACTATGGCTACACCTTC. The rearrangement uses TRBV29-1 and TRBJ1-2; D remains unclear. Deletions cut 6 bases from V and 0 bases from J, with 8 bases between. CDR1 SQVTM and CDR2 ANQGSEA come from the germline V gene. The CDR3 length is 12 residues.

This clonotype was detected ten times or more. The chain employs TRBV10-3 and TRBJ2-3; 8 nucleotides agree with TRBD2. The germline V gene encodes CDR1 ENHRY and CDR2 SYGVKD. This CDR3 region has 18 residues. Unmatched junction bases numbered 8, after V lost 0 bases and J lost 0 bases. The CDR3: CAISESGTSGASTDTQYF. The CDR3 bases are TGTGCCATCAGTGAGTCGGGCACTAGCGGAGCTAGCACAGATACGCAGTATTTT.

The chain recombines TRBV15 with TRBJ2-7, with D maybe TRBD2 (6 bases). Germline CDR1 LNHNV, CDR2 YYDKDF (reference sequence). Between the trimmed V and J ends, which lost 3 bases and 6 bases, there was a span of 18 bases. The CDR3 covers 15 residues. CDR3 nucleotides: TGTGCCACCAGCAGGGGAGGCCCAGCTGGAGCCGAGCAGTACTTC. Translating gives CATSRGGPAGAEQYF.

This clonotype has just a few counts. V is TRBV25-1 and J is TRBJ2-7; the match to TRBD1 covers 10 bases. V was clipped by 3 bases and J by 0 bases; unmatched bases: 8. This CDR3 has 17 residues. Germline V lookup: CDR1 MGHDK, CDR2 SYGVNS. CDR3 coding DNA: TGTGCCAGCAGTGAGTTCTTCGGGACAGGGGTCTCCTACGAGCAGTACTTC. As protein: CASSEFFGTGVSYEQYF.

This clonotype was found a few times. The chain combines TRBV10-3 with TRBJ1-3; no clear D gene. The V end lost 6 bases, the J end lost 2 bases, and 14 bases lay between the germline ends. Germline lookup yields CDR1 ENHRY and CDR2 SYGVKD. CDR3 length equals 15 residues. CDR3 protein: CAISGLPAAGNTIYF. The CDR3 nucleotides are TGTGCCATCAGCGGACTGCCAGCCGCTGGAAACACCATATATTTT.

The sample holds many counts of this clonotype. J is TRBJ1-4 and V is TRBV20-1; 7 bases line up with TRBD1. The germline CDR1 and CDR2 sequences are DFQATT and SNEGSKA (reference sequence). The J segment lost 3 bases and the V segment lost 6 bases, leaving 7 bases of the junction unmatched. The CDR3 contains 14 residues. The CDR3 nucleotides are TGCAGTGCCAAGGGTGACAGGGCTAATGAAAAACTGTTTTTT. Its translation is CSAKGDRANEKLFF.

The CDR3 is CASSLRADHLGTGFNGEQFF. In DNA form, the CDR3 reads TGTGCCAGCAGCTTAAGGGCAGACCACCTCGGGACAGGGTTTAACGGGGAGCAGTTCTTC. The chain links TRBV4-2 to TRBJ2-1, with 9 bases matching TRBD1. Losses at the gene ends were 5 bases for V and 10 bases for J; bases not matched to a gene: 27. This CDR3 is built from 20 residues. Looked up from germline, CDR1 is LGHNA and CDR2 is YNFKEQ.

This chain links TRBV2 with TRBJ1-2, with 9 bases lining up with TRBD1. Germline V gives CDR1 SNHLY, CDR2 FYNNEI. The junction had 12 bases not matched to a gene; V was cut back by 2 bases and J by 5 bases. This CDR3 region has 17 residues. The CDR3 spells CASSETQGAVEQYGYTF. CDR3 DNA: TGTGCCAGCAGTGAAACACAGGGGGCTGTTGAGCAGTATGGCTACACCTTC.

The chain is built from TRBV20-1 and TRBJ1-2; no firm D call. V dropped 0 bases and J dropped 1 base, with 9 bases sitting between them. This CDR3 spans 14 amino acids. Germline V gene lookup returns CDR1 DFQATT and CDR2 SNEGSKA (reference sequence). This CDR3 is CSARDAGSNYGYTF. CDR3 sequence (DNA): TGCAGTGCTAGAGATGCGGGGAGTAACTATGGCTACACCTTC.

This clonotype was detected many times. The junction shows a germline mismatch at one end, possibly a read error. The chain carries TRBV7-3 and TRBJ2-1; tentative D call: TRBD1 (7 bases). CDR1 is SGHTA, CDR2 FQGTGA, per germline. This CDR3 comprises 13 residues. The CDR3 coding sequence is TGTGCCAGCAGCGAGCAGGGGGGCCCGCCTATTCTCTTC. It translates to CASSEQGGPPILF.

A few counts support this clonotype. V is TRBV5-1 and J is TRBJ2-7; TRBD1 aligns across 8 bases. The CDR3 is 13 amino acids. The germline CDR1 and CDR2 sequences are SGHRS and YFSETQ. Trimming took 5 bases from V and 0 from J; bases not matched to a gene: 1. The CDR3 reads CASRDRASYEQYF. In DNA form, the CDR3 reads TGCGCCAGCAGGGACAGGGCCTCCTACGAGCAGTACTTC.

CDR3 protein: CASSPPDRAYGYTF. The DNA for the CDR3 is TGTGCCAGCAGCCCACCCGACAGGGCCTATGGCTACACCTTC. This chain connects TRBV7-9 to TRBJ1-2; 7 bases match TRBD1. V trimming: 5 bases; J trimming: 4 bases; junction bases outside the gene matches: 7. CDR1 SEHNR and CDR2 FQNEAQ come from the germline V gene (reference sequence). The CDR3 consists of 14 residues.

The chain employs TRBV20-1 and TRBJ1-2, with 9 bases aligning to TRBD1. The CDR3 consists of 11 residues. CDR1 and CDR2 from the germline V gene are DFQATT and SNEGSKA (reference sequence). V trimming: 7 bases; J trimming: 8 bases; junction bases outside the gene matches: 5. This CDR3 is CSEFGTGGYTF. The CDR3 DNA reads as TGCAGTGAGTTCGGGACAGGGGGCTACACCTTC.